This T cell receptor (beta chain) was observed in a study of response to subunit inactivated influenza vaccine. Overall study results and limits: That few new T cells are recruited by each seasonal influenza vaccination was the authors' suggestion.

This clonotype has a handful of counts. Its antigen is still unknown. TCRdb redid the calling of the RT-PCR reads with MiXCR, one entry per CDR3 protein. In the table there are about 700,000 distinct CDR3 sequences, about 15% of which are singletons. This CDR3 is built from 16 residues. Germline CDR1 reads LGHNA; CDR2 reads YSLEER. The V gene end was trimmed by 1 base and the J gene end by 5 bases; junction bases not matched to a gene: 10. The clonotype was recovered from a man aged 45-65 years who received an inactivated influenza vaccine. The chain joins TRBV4-3 to TRBJ1-2; 7 bases align to TRBD1. Material: PBMCs from blood, obtained roughly 2 weeks before vaccination. In nucleotides, the CDR3 is TGCGCCAGCAGCCAAGCAAACAGGGGCTTTGGGTATGGCTACACCTTC. Amino acid sequence: CASSQANRGFGYGYTF.